This is a list of T cell receptor beta chains from one sample in a study of cytomegalovirus exposure and HLA in healthy donors. The data were produced by immunoSEQ multiplex PCR, yet TCRdb's version contains in-frame clones alone and is incomplete. The sample has around 220,000 clones, about 80% seen once. Sequencing used PBMCs. Every receptor here comes from a man aged 35-49 years in good health and CMV-seronegative. Each CDR3 is given with its conserved first and last residue. The D gene is left open where the match is weak. Size is omitted from some rows. Given values are once, few, many or a class for expanded clones.

TRBJ1-1	NA	NA	TRBV7-9	TGTGCCAGCCTAGGGAGGGACACTGAAGCTTTCTTT	CASLGRDTEAFF
TRBJ1-3	NA	NA	TRBV4-2	TGTGCCAGCGCACCATCGACAGTTTCTGGAAACACCATATATTTT	CASAPSTVSGNTIYF
TRBJ2-3	TRBD2	NA	TRBV28	TGTGCCAGCCTATCGGGCGGGAGAGCGGAAGATACGCAGTATTTT	CASLSGGRAEDTQYF
TRBJ2-7	TRBD2	NA	TRBV6-7	TGTGCCAGCGGGAGGGCCACCCGGCCAGGCTTTTACGAGCAGTACTTC	CASGRATRPGFYEQYF
TRBJ1-1	TRBD1	NA	TRBV6-5	TGTGCCAGCAGTCAACGACAGGGGAGGACTGAAGCTTTCTTT	CASSQRQGRTEAFF
TRBJ1-2	TRBD1	once	TRBV25-1	TGTGCCAGCAGTGATCCAGGGGGCGCGGGGGGCTACACCTTC	CASSDPGGAGGYTF
TRBJ2-7	TRBD1	NA	TRBV7-6	TGTGCCAGCAGCGTAAACCCGGGACAGGGGTACTCCTACGAGCAGTACTTC	CASSVNPGQGYSYEQYF
TRBJ1-3	NA	NA	TRBV9	TGTGCCAGCAGCTCAGGTGGAGGAAACACCATATATTTT	CASSSGGGNTIYF
TRBJ1-2	TRBD1	once	TRBV5-1	TGCGCCAGCAGCTCAGGGACAGGGGACCGTGGCTACACCTTC	CASSSGTGDRGYTF
TRBJ1-1	TRBD1	once	TRBV9	TGTGCCAGCAGGTGGGGGACAGAGGGTTTGAACACTGAAGCTTTCTTT	CASRWGTEGLNTEAFF
TRBJ2-2	TRBD2	NA	TRBV27	TGTGCCAGCAGTTTAATAGCGGGAGGTCGGACCGGGGAGCTGTTTTTT	CASSLIAGGRTGELFF
TRBJ1-2	TRBD1	NA	TRBV7-2	TGTGCCAGCAGGACCGGGCCCCTTCCGGGACAGGGGGGTGGCTACACCTTC	CASRTGPLPGQGGGYTF
TRBJ2-7	NA	NA	TRBV9	TGTGCCAGCAGCGTAGCGGCAGGCGTTTCCTACGAGCAGTACTTC	CASSVAAGVSYEQYF
TRBJ2-7	TRBD1	NA	TRBV5-1	TGCGCCAGCAGCCCTTCCCTTAAAACAGGGGGTGGGTCCTACGAGCAGTACTTC	CASSPSLKTGGGSYEQYF
TRBJ1-1	NA	NA	TRBV20-1	TGCAGTGCTTGGGGGGACACTGAAGCTTTCTTT	CSAWGDTEAFF
TRBJ1-2	NA	once	TRBV7-2	TGTGCCAGCAGCTTCCGGGTCCCCTATGGCTACACCTTC	CASSFRVPYGYTF
TRBJ2-1	TRBD2	NA	TRBV7-2	TGTGCCAGCAGCTTAGCGGGACTAGCGGTCTACAATGAGCAGTTCTTC	CASSLAGLAVYNEQFF
TRBJ1-1	TRBD1	NA	TRBV7-9	TGTGCCAGCAGCCGACAGGGAAACACTGAAGCTTTCTTT	CASSRQGNTEAFF
TRBJ2-7	TRBD2	NA	TRBV5-5	TGTGCCAGCAGCTTGGGACTAGCCTCCTACGAGCAGTACTTC	CASSLGLASYEQYF
TRBJ2-7	NA	NA	TRBV5-1	TGCGCCAGCAGCAACGGGGATTCCTACGAGCAGTACTTC	CASSNGDSYEQYF
TRBJ1-2	TRBD1	few	TRBV18	TGTGCCAGCTCACCCCGGGACAGGGGCAACTATGGCTACACCTTC	CASSPRDRGNYGYTF
TRBJ1-2	TRBD1	NA	TRBV15	TGTGCCACCAGCAGAGAGCGGACAGGGGTGAACTATGGCTACACCTTC	CATSRERTGVNYGYTF
TRBJ1-5	NA	NA	TRBV2	TGTGCCAGCGGGCCGACGGGGTATAGCAATCAGCCCCAGCATTTT	CASGPTGYSNQPQHF